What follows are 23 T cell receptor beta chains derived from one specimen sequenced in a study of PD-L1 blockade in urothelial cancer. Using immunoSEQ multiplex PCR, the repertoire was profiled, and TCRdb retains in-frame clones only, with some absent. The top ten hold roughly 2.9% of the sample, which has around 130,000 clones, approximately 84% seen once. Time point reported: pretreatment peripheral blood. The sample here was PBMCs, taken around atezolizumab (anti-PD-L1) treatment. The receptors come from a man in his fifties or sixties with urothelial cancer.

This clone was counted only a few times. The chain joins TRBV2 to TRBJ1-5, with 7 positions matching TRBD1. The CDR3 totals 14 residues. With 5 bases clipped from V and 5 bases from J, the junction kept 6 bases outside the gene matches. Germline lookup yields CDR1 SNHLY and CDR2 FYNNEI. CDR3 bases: TGTGCCAGCAGTCCCGGGACAGTCCATCAGCCCCAGCATTTT. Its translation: CASSPGTVHQPQHF.

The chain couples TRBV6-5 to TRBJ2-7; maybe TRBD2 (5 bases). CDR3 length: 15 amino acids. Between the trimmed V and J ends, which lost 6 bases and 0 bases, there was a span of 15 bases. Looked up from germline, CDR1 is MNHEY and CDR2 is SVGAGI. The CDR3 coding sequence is TGTGCCAGCAGCCGCAAGGACTGGGGCTCCTACGAGCAGTACTTC. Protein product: CASSRKDWGSYEQYF.

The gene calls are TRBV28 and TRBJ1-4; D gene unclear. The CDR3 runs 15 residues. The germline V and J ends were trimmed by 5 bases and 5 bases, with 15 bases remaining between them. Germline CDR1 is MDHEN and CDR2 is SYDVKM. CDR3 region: CASSDSGFSNEKLFF. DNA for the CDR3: TGTGCCAGCAGTGATTCCGGGTTCTCGAATGAAAAACTGTTTTTT.

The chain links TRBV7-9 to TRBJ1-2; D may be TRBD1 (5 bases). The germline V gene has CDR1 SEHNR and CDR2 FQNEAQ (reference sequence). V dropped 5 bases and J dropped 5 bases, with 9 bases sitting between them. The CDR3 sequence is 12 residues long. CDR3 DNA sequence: TGTGCCAGCAGCCAGGGACTTTATGGCTACACCTTC. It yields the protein CASSQGLYGYTF. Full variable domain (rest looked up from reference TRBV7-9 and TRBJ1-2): DTGVSQNPRHKITKRGQNVTFRCDPISEHNRLYWYRQTLGQGPEFLTYFQNEAQLEKSRLLSDRFSAERPKGSFSTLEIQRTEQGDSAMYLCASSQGLYGYTFGSGTRLTVV.

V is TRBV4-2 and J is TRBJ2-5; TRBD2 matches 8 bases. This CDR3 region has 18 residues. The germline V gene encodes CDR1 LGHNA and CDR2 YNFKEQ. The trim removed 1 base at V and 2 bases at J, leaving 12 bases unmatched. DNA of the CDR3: TGTGCCAGCAGCCAAGTTGGAGGGAGGGCGGGAGGTCAAGAGACCCAGTACTTC. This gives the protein CASSQVGGRAGGQETQYF.

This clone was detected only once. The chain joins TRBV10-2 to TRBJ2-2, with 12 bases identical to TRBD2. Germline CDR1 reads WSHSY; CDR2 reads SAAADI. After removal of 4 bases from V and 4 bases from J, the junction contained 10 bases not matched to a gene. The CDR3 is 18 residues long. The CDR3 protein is CASSVSTSGRWGTGELFF. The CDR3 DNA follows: TGCGCCAGCAGTGTCTCGACTAGCGGGAGATGGGGCACCGGGGAGCTGTTTTTT.

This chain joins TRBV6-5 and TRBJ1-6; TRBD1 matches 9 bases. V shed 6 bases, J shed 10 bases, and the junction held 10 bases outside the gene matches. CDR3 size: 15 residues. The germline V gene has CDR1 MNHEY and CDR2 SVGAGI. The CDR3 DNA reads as TGTGCCAGCAGGGGGGGACAGGGAGTCGGATCACCCCTCCACTTT. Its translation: CASRGGQGVGSPLHF.

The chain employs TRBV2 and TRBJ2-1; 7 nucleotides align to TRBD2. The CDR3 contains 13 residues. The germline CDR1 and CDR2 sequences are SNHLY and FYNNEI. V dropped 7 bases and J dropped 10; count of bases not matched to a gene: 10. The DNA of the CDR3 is TGTGCCAGCACTGACGGGAGGACACCAGAGCAGTTCTTC. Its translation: CASTDGRTPEQFF.

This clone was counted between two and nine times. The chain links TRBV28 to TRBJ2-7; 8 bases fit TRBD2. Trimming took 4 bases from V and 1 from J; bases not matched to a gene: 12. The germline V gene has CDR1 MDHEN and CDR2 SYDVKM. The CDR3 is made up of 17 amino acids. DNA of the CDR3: TGTGCCAGCAGTTCCGGGAGGGCCGGTTTTAAATCCTACGAGCAGTACTTC. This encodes CASSSGRAGFKSYEQYF.

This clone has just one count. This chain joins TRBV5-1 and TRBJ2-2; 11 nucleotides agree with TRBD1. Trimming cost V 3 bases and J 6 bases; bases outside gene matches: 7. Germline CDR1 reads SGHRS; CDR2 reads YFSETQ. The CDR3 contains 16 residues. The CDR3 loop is CASSSAGTGGAGELFF. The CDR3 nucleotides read TGCGCCAGCAGCTCAGCCGGGACAGGGGGTGCCGGGGAGCTGTTTTTT.

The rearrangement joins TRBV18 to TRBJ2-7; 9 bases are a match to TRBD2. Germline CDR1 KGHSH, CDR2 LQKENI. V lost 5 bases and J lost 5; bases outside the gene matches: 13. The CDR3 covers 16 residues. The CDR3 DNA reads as TGTGCCAGCTCAGAACTAGCGGGTGGGACCTCGGACGAGCAGTACTTC. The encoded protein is CASSELAGGTSDEQYF. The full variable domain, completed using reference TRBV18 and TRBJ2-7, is NAGVMQNPRHLVRRRGQEARLRCSPMKGHSHVYWYRQLPEEGLKFMVYLQKENIIDESGMPKERFSAEFPKEGPSILRIQQVVRGDSAAYFCASSELAGGTSDEQYFGPGTRLTVT.

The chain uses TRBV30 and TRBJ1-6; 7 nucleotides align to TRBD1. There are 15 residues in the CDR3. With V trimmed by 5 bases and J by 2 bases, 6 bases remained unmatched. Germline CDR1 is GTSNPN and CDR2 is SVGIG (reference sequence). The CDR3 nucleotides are TGTGCCTGGGGTACGGGACAGCCCTATAATTCACCCCTCCACTTT. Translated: CAWGTGQPYNSPLHF. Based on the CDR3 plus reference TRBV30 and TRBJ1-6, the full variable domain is SQTIHQWPATLVQPVGSPLSLECTVEGTSNPNLYWYRQAAGRGLQLLFYSVGIGQISSEVPQNLSASRPQDRQFILSSKKLLLSDSGFYLCAWGTGQPYNSPLHFGNGTRLTVT.

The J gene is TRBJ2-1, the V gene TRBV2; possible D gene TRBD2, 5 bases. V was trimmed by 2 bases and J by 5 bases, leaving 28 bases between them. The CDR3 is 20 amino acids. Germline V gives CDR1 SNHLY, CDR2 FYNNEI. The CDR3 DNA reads TGTGCCAGCAGTGAAAATCTTAATATTGCAGGAGGAAAACAGAACAATGAGCAGTTCTTC. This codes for CASSENLNIAGGKQNNEQFF.

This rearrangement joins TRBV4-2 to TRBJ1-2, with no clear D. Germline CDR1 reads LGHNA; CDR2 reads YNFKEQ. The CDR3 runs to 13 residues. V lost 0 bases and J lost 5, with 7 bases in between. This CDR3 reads CASSQDLGYGYTF. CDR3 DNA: TGTGCCAGCAGCCAAGATCTCGGGTATGGCTACACCTTC.

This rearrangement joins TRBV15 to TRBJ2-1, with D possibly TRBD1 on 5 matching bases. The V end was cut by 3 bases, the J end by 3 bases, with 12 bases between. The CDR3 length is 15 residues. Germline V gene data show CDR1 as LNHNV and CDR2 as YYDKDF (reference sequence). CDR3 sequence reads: CATSRKQGSYNEQFF. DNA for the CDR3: TGTGCCACCAGCAGGAAGCAGGGCAGCTACAATGAGCAGTTCTTC.

The CDR3 loop reads CASSPGLMNTGELFF. The CDR3 DNA sequence: TGCGCCAGCAGCCCTGGACTCATGAACACCGGGGAGCTGTTTTTT. The chain uses TRBV5-1 and TRBJ2-2; perhaps TRBD2 as D (5 bases). The germline gives CDR1 SGHRS, CDR2 YFSETQ. V was pared by 4 bases and J by 1 base, with 11 bases between. This CDR3 is 15 amino acids long.

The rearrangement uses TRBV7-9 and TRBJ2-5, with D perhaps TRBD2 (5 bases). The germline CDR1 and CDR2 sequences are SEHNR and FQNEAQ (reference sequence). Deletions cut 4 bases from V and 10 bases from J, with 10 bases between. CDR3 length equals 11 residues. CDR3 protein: CASSSRGSQYF. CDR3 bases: TGTGCCAGCAGCTCCCGAGGGAGCCAGTACTTC.

The CDR3 coding sequence is TGTGCCAGCAGCTCCGATGGGAGAGAGGGAAATTCACCCCTCCACTTT. Translation gives CASSSDGREGNSPLHF. The J gene is TRBJ1-6, the V gene TRBV11-3; D is uncertain. The V end was cut by 4 bases, the J end by 7 bases, with 17 bases between. The CDR3 has 16 residues. Per the germline V gene, CDR1 is SGHNT and CDR2 is YENEEA.

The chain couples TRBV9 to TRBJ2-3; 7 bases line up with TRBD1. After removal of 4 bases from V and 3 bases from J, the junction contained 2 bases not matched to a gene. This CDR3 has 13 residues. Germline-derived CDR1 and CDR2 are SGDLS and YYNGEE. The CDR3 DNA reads TGTGCCAGCAGCTTCAGGGGGACAGATACGCAGTATTTT. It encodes CASSFRGTDTQYF.

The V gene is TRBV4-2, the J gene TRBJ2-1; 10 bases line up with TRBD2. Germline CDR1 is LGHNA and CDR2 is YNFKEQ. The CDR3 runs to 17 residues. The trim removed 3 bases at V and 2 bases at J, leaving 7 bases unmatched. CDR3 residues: CASSQNPGTSAYNEQFF. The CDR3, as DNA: TGTGCCAGCAGCCAGAACCCCGGGACTAGCGCCTACAATGAGCAGTTCTTC.

The CDR3 spells CASSPPGLAGSYWGDEQFF. The CDR3, as DNA: TGTGCCAGCTCACCACCGGGGCTAGCCGGGAGTTACTGGGGAGATGAGCAGTTCTTC. The chain links TRBV18 to TRBJ2-1; tentative D call: TRBD2 (6 bases). From germline, CDR1 is KGHSH and CDR2 LQKENI. V gave up 0 bases and J gave up 8 bases, with 26 bases separating them. The CDR3 is 19 amino acids.

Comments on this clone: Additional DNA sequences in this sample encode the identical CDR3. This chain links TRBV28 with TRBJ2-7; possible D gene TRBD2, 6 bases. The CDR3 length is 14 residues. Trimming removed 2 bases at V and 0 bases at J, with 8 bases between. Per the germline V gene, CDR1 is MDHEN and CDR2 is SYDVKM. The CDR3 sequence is CASSLAGGSYEQYF. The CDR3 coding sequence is TGTGCCAGCAGTTTAGCCGGGGGCTCCTACGAGCAGTACTTC.

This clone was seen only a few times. For the CDR3, the DNA is TGCGCCAGCATCATTGGGAGCGGGAGCTACAATGAGCAGTTCTTC. Residues: CASIIGSGSYNEQFF. J is TRBJ2-1 and V is TRBV5-1; 8 bases are a match to TRBD2. V dropped 6 bases and J dropped 3; count of bases not matched to a gene: 8. From germline, CDR1 is SGHRS and CDR2 YFSETQ. CDR3 length: 15 residues.